This TCR beta chain came from a study of blood T cell repertoires in COVID-19. On the study more broadly: The samples span acute and convalescent COVID-19 from the United States, Italy and Spain. PBMCs, B-cell-depleted T cells, or T cells were the source of the cDNA or gDNA that made up the material.

The assay was immunoSEQ multiplex PCR, and TCRdb's table has in-frame clones only and misses some. The table includes fewer than 200,000 clones, 87% detected once. The CDR3 length is 13 residues. J lost 3 bases, V lost 5 bases, and 4 bases had no gene match. Germline loops: CDR1 SQVTM, CDR2 ANQGSEA. This clone appeared once. This receptor was identified in a woman in her 70s with COVID-19, enrolled during active disease. Material for sequencing was peripheral blood. V is TRBV29-1 and J is TRBJ1-1; 9 positions agree with TRBD1. The CDR3 loop is CSVTGGGDTEAFF. DNA of the CDR3: TGCAGCGTTACAGGGGGCGGGGACACTGAAGCTTTCTTT.